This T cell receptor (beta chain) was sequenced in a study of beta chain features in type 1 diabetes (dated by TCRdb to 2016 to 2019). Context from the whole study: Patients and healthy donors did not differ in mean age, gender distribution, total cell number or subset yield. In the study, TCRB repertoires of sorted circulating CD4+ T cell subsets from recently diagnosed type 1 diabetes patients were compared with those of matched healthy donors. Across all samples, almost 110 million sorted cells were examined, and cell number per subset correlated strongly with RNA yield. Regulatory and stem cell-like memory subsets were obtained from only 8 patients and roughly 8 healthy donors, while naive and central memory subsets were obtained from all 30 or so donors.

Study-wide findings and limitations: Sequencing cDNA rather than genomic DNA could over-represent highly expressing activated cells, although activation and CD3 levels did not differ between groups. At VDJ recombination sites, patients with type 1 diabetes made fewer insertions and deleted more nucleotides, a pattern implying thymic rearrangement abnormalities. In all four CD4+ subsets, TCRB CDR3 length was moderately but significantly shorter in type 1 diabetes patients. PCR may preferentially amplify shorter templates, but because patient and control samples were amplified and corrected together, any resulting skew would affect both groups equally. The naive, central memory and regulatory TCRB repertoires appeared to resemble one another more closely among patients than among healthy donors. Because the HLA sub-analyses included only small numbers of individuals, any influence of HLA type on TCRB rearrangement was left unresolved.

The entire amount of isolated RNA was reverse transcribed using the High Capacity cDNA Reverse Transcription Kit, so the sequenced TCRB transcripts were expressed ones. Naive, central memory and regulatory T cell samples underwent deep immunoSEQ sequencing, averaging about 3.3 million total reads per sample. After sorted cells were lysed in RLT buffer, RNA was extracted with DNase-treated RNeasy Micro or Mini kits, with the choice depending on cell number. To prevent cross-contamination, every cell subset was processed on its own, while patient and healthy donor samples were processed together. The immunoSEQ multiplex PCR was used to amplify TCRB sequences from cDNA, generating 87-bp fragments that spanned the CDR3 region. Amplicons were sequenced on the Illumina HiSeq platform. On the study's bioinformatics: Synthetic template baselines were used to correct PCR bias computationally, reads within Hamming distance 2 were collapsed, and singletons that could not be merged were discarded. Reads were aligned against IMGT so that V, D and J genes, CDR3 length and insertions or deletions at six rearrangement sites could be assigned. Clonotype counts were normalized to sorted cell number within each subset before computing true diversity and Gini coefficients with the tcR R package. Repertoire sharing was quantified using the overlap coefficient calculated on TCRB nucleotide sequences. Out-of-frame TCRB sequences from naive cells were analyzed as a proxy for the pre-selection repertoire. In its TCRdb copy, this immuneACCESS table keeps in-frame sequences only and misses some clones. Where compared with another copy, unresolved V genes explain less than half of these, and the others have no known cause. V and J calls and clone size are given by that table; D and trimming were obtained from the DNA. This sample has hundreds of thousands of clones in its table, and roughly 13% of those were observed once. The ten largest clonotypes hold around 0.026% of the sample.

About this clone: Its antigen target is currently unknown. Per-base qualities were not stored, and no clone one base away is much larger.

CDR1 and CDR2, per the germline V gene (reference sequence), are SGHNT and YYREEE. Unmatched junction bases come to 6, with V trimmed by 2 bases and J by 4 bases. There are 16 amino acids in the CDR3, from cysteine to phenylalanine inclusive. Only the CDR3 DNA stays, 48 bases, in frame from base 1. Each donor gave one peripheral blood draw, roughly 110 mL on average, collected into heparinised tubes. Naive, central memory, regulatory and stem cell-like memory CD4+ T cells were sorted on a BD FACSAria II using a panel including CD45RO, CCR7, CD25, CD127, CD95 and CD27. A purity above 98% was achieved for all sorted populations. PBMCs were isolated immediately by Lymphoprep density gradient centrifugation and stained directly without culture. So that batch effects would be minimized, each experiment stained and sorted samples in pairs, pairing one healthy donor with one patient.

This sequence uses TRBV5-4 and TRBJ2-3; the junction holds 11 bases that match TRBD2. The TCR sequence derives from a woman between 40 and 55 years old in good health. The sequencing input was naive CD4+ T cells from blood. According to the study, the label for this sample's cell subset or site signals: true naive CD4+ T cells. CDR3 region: CASSFGTSGGSDTQYF. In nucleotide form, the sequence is TGTGCCAGCAGCTTCGGGACTAGCGGTGGATCAGATACGCAGTATTTT.